These 5 T cell receptor beta chains originate from one sample sequenced in a study of T cell changes during pregnancy in multiple sclerosis. The protocol was immunoSEQ multiplex PCR, while the TCRdb copy is restricted to in-frame clones and leaves out a portion. The profile covers 15,000 to 25,000 clones, with more than 80% appearing a single time and 5.5% to 7.5% taken by the ten largest. The sample here was CD8+ T cells from peripheral blood mononuclear cells, taken in the third trimester of pregnancy. Receptor source: a female donor in good health, enrolled as a control in a pregnancy study.

In its sample, this clone was seen a few times. The chain links TRBV7-2 to TRBJ1-2; D gene uncertain. Germline CDR1 SGHTA, CDR2 FQGNSA. Trimming left V 5 bases short and J 3 bases short, with 10 bases between. CDR3 length: 13 residues. This chain's CDR3 is CASSAFSDYGYTF. In nucleotides, the CDR3 is TGTGCCAGCAGCGCCTTCTCAGACTATGGCTACACCTTC.

This sequence joins TRBV7-8 and TRBJ1-5; 7 bases line up with TRBD1. After removal of 7 bases from V and 6 bases from J, the junction contained 9 bases not matched to a gene. This CDR3 has 14 amino acids. Germline loops: CDR1 SGHVS, CDR2 FQNEAQ. CDR3 residues: CASTTTGVGQPQHF. CDR3 in DNA: TGTGCCAGCACCACAACAGGGGTCGGTCAGCCCCAGCATTTT.

The rearrangement joins TRBV5-4 to TRBJ2-4; D remains ambiguous. The germline V gene encodes CDR1 SGHNT and CDR2 YYREEE (reference sequence). The CDR3 has 13 residues. Trimming cost V 4 bases and J 7 bases, with 12 bases left between them. CDR3: CASSANPANIQYF. The CDR3 region has the DNA TGTGCCAGCAGCGCTAACCCCGCTAACATTCAGTACTTC.

The chain joins TRBV19 to TRBJ1-2; D perhaps matches TRBD1 (5 bases). V was shortened by 4 bases and J by 5 bases, with 20 bases between the two germline ends. Germline values: CDR1 LNHDA, CDR2 SQIVND (reference sequence). The CDR3 contains 16 residues. The CDR3, as DNA: TGTGCCAGTAGTACCCCGAGCGCAGGAGGGGATTATGGCTACACCTTC. As protein: CASSTPSAGGDYGYTF.

V gene TRBV19 combines with J gene TRBJ2-4, with 10 bases aligning to TRBD2. Germline loops: CDR1 LNHDA, CDR2 SQIVND (reference sequence). Trimming cost V 3 bases and J 6 bases; bases outside gene matches: 5. The CDR3 consists of 15 residues. This chain's CDR3 is CASSIGASGRNIQYF. DNA for the CDR3: TGTGCCAGTAGTATCGGTGCTAGCGGGAGAAACATTCAGTACTTC.